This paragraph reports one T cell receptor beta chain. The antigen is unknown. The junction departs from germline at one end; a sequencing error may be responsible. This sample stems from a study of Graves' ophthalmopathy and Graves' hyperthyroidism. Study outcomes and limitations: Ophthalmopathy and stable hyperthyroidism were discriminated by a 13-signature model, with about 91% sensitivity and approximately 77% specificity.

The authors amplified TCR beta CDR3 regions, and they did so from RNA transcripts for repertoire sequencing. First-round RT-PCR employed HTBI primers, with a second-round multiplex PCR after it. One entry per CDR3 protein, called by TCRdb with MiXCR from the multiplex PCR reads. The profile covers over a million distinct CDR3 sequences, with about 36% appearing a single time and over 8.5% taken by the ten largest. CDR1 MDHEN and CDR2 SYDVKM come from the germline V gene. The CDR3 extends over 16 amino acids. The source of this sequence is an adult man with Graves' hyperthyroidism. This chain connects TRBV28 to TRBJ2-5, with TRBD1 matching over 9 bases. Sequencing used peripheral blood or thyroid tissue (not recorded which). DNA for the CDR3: TGTGCCAGCAGTTCCTTCGGACAGGGGCTCCAAGGGACCCAGTACTTC. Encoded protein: CASSSFGQGLQGTQYF.